This is a list of T cell receptor beta chains from one sample in a study of blood T cell repertoires in COVID-19. Using immunoSEQ multiplex PCR, the repertoire was profiled, and TCRdb retains in-frame clones only, with some absent. The sample gives approximately 70,000 clones, roughly 92% of which show up once; approximately 2.4% is in the top ten. What was sequenced was peripheral blood. The source of these receptors is a man aged 50-60 years with COVID-19, enrolled during active disease. Both conserved end residues are part of each CDR3. A D gene is named only where the DNA matches it firmly. Clone size, where shown, is once, few, many, or a class for clones that have expanded.

abundance,j_gene,v_gene,d_gene,CDR3aa,CDR3nt
.,TRBJ1-6,TRBV9,TRBD1,CASSGGTGRNSPLHF,TGTGCCAGCAGCGGCGGGACAGGAAGGAATTCACCCCTCCACTTT
.,TRBJ2-1,TRBV18,TRBD2,CASSPPASAGPSQEQFF,TGTGCCAGCTCACCACCGGCTTCAGCGGGGCCTAGCCAGGAGCAGTTCTTC
.,TRBJ2-2,TRBV27,.,CASSLPANTGELFF,TGTGCCAGCAGTTTACCCGCGAACACCGGGGAGCTGTTTTTT
once,TRBJ2-7,TRBV30,.,CAWSPGIVYEQYF,TGTGCCTGGAGTCCCGGGATAGTTTACGAGCAGTACTTC
.,TRBJ1-4,TRBV12-5,.,CASGVPQEGGEKLFF,TGTGCTAGTGGTGTACCGCAGGAAGGAGGTGAAAAACTGTTTTTT
.,TRBJ2-5,TRBV4-3,TRBD2,CASSQGRAGVQETQYF,TGCGCCAGCAGCCAAGGGAGGGCGGGAGTACAAGAGACCCAGTACTTC
.,TRBJ2-5,TRBV4-3,TRBD1,CASSQGTGETQYF,TGCGCCAGCAGCCAGGGGACAGGAGAGACCCAGTACTTC
few,TRBJ2-1,TRBV18,.,CASSPRRATNEQFF,TGTGCCAGCTCACCCCGAAGAGCTACCAATGAGCAGTTCTTC
.,TRBJ2-1,TRBV19,TRBD2,CASSIAGSGSANPHNEQFF,TGTGCCAGTAGTATCGCTGGTAGCGGGAGTGCCAACCCCCACAATGAGCAGTTCTTC
.,TRBJ2-1,TRBV9,TRBD2,CASSVTSGSSSYNEQFF,TGTGCCAGCAGCGTGACTAGCGGAAGCTCCTCCTACAATGAGCAGTTCTTC
.,TRBJ2-7,TRBV9,.,CASGSANTYEQYF,TGTGCCAGCGGGAGCGCGAACACATACGAGCAGTACTTC
.,TRBJ1-1,TRBV15,.,CATSRDRVRNTEAFF,TGTGCCACCAGCAGAGACCGGGTCCGGAACACTGAAGCTTTCTTT
.,TRBJ2-7,TRBV21-1,.,CASSKGGPYEQYF,TGTGCCAGCAGCAAAGGAGGGCCCTACGAGCAGTACTTC
.,TRBJ1-1,TRBV5-1,TRBD1,CASSLGADRVSTEAFF,TGCGCCAGCAGCTTGGGGGCTGACAGGGTGAGCACTGAAGCTTTCTTT
.,TRBJ2-5,TRBV19,TRBD2,CASSIFPPTSGRKETQYF,TGTGCCAGTAGTATATTCCCTCCGACTAGCGGGAGGAAAGAGACCCAGTACTTC
.,TRBJ1-3,TRBV19,.,CASSPQGGFGSGNTIYF,TGTGCCAGTAGCCCGCAGGGAGGCTTCGGCTCTGGAAACACCATATATTTT
.,TRBJ1-1,TRBV4-1,TRBD1,CASSLDRGTEAFF,TGCGCCAGCAGCCTCGACAGGGGGACTGAAGCTTTCTTT
.,TRBJ2-1,TRBV19,.,CASSIAVSYNEQFF,TGTGCCAGTAGTATAGCCGTATCCTACAATGAGCAGTTCTTC
.,TRBJ1-1,TRBV5-1,.,CASSHRDLNTEAFF,TGCGCCAGCAGTCACAGAGATTTGAACACTGAAGCTTTCTTT
.,TRBJ2-2,TRBV18,TRBD1,CASSPPGTALITGELFF,TGTGCCAGCTCACCACCCGGGACAGCGTTGATCACCGGGGAGCTGTTTTTT
.,TRBJ2-2,TRBV2,.,CASSMRTANTGELFF,TGTGCCAGCAGTATGCGGACAGCGAACACCGGGGAGCTGTTTTTT
.,TRBJ2-7,TRBV5-1,.,CASSLATDWRSYEQYF,TGCGCCAGCAGCTTGGCGACGGACTGGAGGTCCTACGAGCAGTACTTC
.,TRBJ2-1,TRBV5-1,TRBD2,CASSLGLAGGAYNEQFF,TGCGCCAGCAGCTTGGGACTAGCGGGAGGCGCCTACAATGAGCAGTTCTTC
.,TRBJ2-3,TRBV19,.,CASSILRGGVTDTQYF,TGTGCCAGTAGTATCCTTCGGGGAGGAGTAACAGATACGCAGTATTTT
.,TRBJ1-2,TRBV5-8,TRBD1,CASSLVLAGQTRYGYTF,TGTGCCAGCAGCTTGGTTTTGGCGGGACAGACACGATATGGCTACACCTTC